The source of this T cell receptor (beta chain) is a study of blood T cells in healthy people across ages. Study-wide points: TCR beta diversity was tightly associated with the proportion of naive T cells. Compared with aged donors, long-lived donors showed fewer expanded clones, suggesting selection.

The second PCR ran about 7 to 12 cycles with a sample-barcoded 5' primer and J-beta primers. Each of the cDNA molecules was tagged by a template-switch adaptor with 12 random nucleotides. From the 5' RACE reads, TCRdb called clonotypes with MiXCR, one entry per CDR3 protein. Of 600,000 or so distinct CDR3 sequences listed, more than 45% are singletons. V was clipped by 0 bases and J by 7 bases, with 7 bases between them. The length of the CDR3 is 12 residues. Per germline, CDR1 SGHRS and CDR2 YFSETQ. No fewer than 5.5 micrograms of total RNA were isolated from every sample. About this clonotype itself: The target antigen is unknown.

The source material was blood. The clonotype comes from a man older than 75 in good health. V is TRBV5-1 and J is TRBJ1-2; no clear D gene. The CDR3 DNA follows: TGCGCCAGCAGCTTGGAGCCCGGTGGCTACACCTTC. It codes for CASSLEPGGYTF.